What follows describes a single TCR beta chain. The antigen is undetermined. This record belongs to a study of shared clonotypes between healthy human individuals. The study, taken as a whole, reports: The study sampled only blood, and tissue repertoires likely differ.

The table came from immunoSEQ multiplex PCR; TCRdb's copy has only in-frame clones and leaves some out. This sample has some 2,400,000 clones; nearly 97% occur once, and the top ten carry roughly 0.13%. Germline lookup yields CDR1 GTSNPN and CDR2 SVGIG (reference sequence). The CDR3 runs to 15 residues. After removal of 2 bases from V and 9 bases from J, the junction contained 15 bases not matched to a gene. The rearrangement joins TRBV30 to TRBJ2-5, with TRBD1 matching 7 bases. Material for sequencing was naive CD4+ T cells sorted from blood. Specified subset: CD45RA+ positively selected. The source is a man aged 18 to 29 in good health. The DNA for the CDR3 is TGTGCCTGGAGTTCCGGGACAGCGCTTCCCACGGCCCAGTACTTC. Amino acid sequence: CAWSSGTALPTAQYF.